The sequence of this T cell receptor beta chain was determined in a study of molecular identifiers for immune sequencing clone quantification. At the level of the study: The replicate experiment used RNA from roughly 21,000 or 96,000 naive CD8 cells. This RNA was split into five aliquots, and four of them were sequenced.

V lost 0 bases to trimming and J lost 6 bases; unmatched junction nucleotides: 5. The CDR3 runs to 15 residues. CDR1 is SGDLS and CDR2 is YYNGEE in the germline V gene. Each CDR3 protein gets one entry after TCRdb re-called the PCR reads with MiXCR. The data contain about 100,000 distinct CDR3 sequences, roughly 38% of them singletons. The CD8+CD4-CCR7+CD45RA+ phenotype defined the sorted naive CD8 T cells. This clonotype was sampled from a human donor in good health. Some libraries in this study had Jurkat cell RNA spiked in. Sequencing was done on a sample of naive CD8+ T cells from blood, with Jurkat cell RNA spiked in. Subset indicated: FACS-sorted CD8+CD4-CCR7+CD45RA+ naive T cells. This chain joins TRBV9 and TRBJ2-1; 8 nucleotides line up with TRBD2. The CDR3 DNA reads TGTGCCAGCAGCGTAGAGCGGGAGACGGTCAATGAGCAGTTCTTC. The encoded protein is CASSVERETVNEQFF.